One sample yielded the 22 T cell receptor beta chains listed below, sequenced in a study of blood T cell repertoires in COVID-19. TCRdb's table, derived via immunoSEQ multiplex PCR, lists solely in-frame clones and lacks some. Of about 220,000 clones in the sample, about nine tenths are singletons; the top ten hold 2.2%. The sequenced material came from peripheral blood. These receptor sequences come from a man younger than 45 who had recovered from COVID-19.

The chain couples TRBV2 to TRBJ2-7; no clear D. Per germline, CDR1 SNHLY and CDR2 FYNNEI. The CDR3 totals 11 residues. The V end was cut by 6 bases, the J end by 7 bases, with 10 bases between. The CDR3 bases are TGTGCCAGCAGATTCCAGATGGAGCAGTACTTC. This translates into CASRFQMEQYF.

V and J are TRBV6-5 and TRBJ1-1; the match to TRBD1 covers 10 bases. J lost 1 base, V lost 6 bases, and 5 bases had no gene match. In germline, CDR1 is MNHEY, CDR2 SVGAGI. The CDR3 contains 15 residues. CDR3 in DNA: TGTGCCAGCAGAAGACAGGGGGCGAAGAACACTGAAGCTTTCTTT. It translates to CASRRQGAKNTEAFF.

The rearrangement links TRBV7-9 to TRBJ1-1, with D unclear. Germline loops: CDR1 SEHNR, CDR2 FQNEAQ (reference sequence). The CDR3 loop spans 14 amino acids. Deletions cut 4 bases from V and 7 bases from J, with 16 bases between. The DNA of the CDR3 is TGTGCCAGCAGCTGGTACACGGGTCGGGGTGAAGCTTTCTTT. Translating gives CASSWYTGRGEAFF.

The chain links TRBV19 to TRBJ1-1; 7 positions match TRBD1. This CDR3 has 11 amino acids. Germline trimming cut 6 bases from V and 8 bases from J; bases unmatched to any gene: 3. Germline CDR1 reads LNHDA; CDR2 reads SQIVND (reference sequence). The DNA for the CDR3 is TGTGCCAGTAGGAGGGGGCAAGAAGCTTTCTTT. It yields the protein CASRRGQEAFF.

The chain couples TRBV7-9 to TRBJ1-1, with D unclear. V was pared by 3 bases and J by 11 bases, with 13 bases between. The CDR3 spans 12 residues. Looked up from germline, CDR1 is SEHNR and CDR2 is FQNEAQ (reference sequence). CDR3 sequence reads: CASSFGGWSAFF. The CDR3 DNA reads as TGTGCCAGCAGCTTTGGAGGTTGGAGCGCTTTCTTT.

This chain links TRBV9 with TRBJ2-5; a possible D gene is TRBD2 (6 bases). The CDR3 length is 14 residues. Trimming took off 4 bases at V and 5 bases at J, with 15 bases between the two ends. CDR1 and CDR2 (germline): SGDLS, YYNGEE. CDR3 residues: CASSSGVGSETQYF. Here the CDR3 DNA reads TGTGCCAGCAGCTCGGGGGTGGGATCGGAGACCCAGTACTTC. The full variable domain, in which reference TRBV9 and TRBJ2-5 provide the parts outside the CDR3, is DSGVTQTPKHLITATGQRVTLRCSPRSGDLSVYWYQQSLDQGLQFLIQYYNGEERAKGNILERFSAQQFPDLHSELNLSSLELGDSALYFCASSSGVGSETQYFGPGTRLLVL.

This chain connects TRBV9 to TRBJ2-7; a weak D match, TRBD1 (5 bases). Trimming pared 4 bases from V and 6 bases from J, leaving 20 bases between. Germline loops: CDR1 SGDLS, CDR2 YYNGEE. This CDR3 has 15 residues. The CDR3: CASSPQVGNSFEQYF. The DNA for the CDR3 is TGTGCCAGCAGCCCACAGGTGGGGAACTCGTTCGAGCAGTACTTC.

The J gene is TRBJ1-6, the V gene TRBV19; a weak D match, TRBD1 (5 bases). Trimming cost V 3 bases and J 0 bases, with 12 bases left between them. CDR3 length equals 17 residues. CDR1 is LNHDA and CDR2 is SQIVND in the germline V gene (reference sequence). CDR3 protein: CASSILHRSSYNSPLHF. CDR3 nucleotides: TGTGCCAGTAGTATCCTCCACAGGAGCTCCTATAATTCACCCCTCCACTTT.

This rearrangement joins TRBV18 to TRBJ1-1; tentative D call: TRBD1 (6 bases). V dropped 3 bases and J dropped 5 bases, with 22 bases sitting between them. Germline assignment: CDR1 KGHSH and CDR2 LQKENI. This CDR3 contains 17 residues. The CDR3 spells CASSPSYRRTENTEAFF. CDR3 nucleotides: TGTGCCAGCTCACCGTCGTACCGGAGGACAGAAAATACTGAAGCTTTCTTT. The complete variable domain, with remaining parts taken from reference TRBV18 and TRBJ1-1, reads NAGVMQNPRHLVRRRGQEARLRCSPMKGHSHVYWYRQLPEEGLKFMVYLQKENIIDESGMPKERFSAEFPKEGPSILRIQQVVRGDSAAYFCASSPSYRRTENTEAFFGQGTRLTVV.

This chain uses TRBV29-1 with TRBJ2-5; 7 positions match TRBD1. Looked up from germline, CDR1 is SQVTM and CDR2 is ANQGSEA. The V segment lost 6 bases and the J segment 0 bases; nucleotides outside the gene matches: 7. The CDR3 consists of 14 residues. The CDR3 protein is CSVATGTDQETQYF. CDR3 coding DNA: TGCAGCGTGGCGACCGGGACAGACCAAGAGACCCAGTACTTC. The full variable domain, with the rest looked up from reference TRBV29-1 and TRBJ2-5, is SAVISQKPSRDICQRGTSLTIQCQVDSQVTMMFWYRQQPGQSLTLIATANQGSEATYESGFVIDKFPISRPNLTFSTLTVSNMSPEDSSIYLCSVATGTDQETQYFGPGTRLLVL.

The chain is built from TRBV11-3 and TRBJ2-2, with 16 positions matching TRBD2. The CDR3 contains 17 residues. Trimming at V came to 6 bases and at J to 6 bases, leaving 7 bases not matched to a gene. Looked up from germline, CDR1 is SGHNT and CDR2 is YENEEA. CDR3 DNA sequence: TGTGCCAGCAGGTCCGGGACTAGCGGGGGGGCCTCCGGGGAGCTGTTTTTT. It yields the protein CASRSGTSGGASGELFF. Complete variable domain (other parts from reference TRBV11-3 and TRBJ2-2): EAGVVQSPRYKIIEKKQPVAFWCNPISGHNTLYWYLQNLGQGPELLIRYENEEAVDDSQLPKDRFSAERLKGVDSTLKIQPAELGDSAVYLCASRSGTSGGASGELFFGEGSRLTVL.

The chain recombines TRBV29-1 with TRBJ2-3; D may be TRBD1 (5 bases). V dropped 7 bases and J dropped 4 bases, with 18 bases sitting between them. The CDR3 is 14 residues long. Germline CDR1 SQVTM, CDR2 ANQGSEA. This chain's CDR3 is CSAIGWAGPDTQYF. For the CDR3, the DNA is TGCAGCGCCATAGGGTGGGCAGGGCCAGATACGCAGTATTTT.

The CDR3, as DNA: TGTGCCAGCAGTTACGTAGCGGGGGCTAAAGAGACCCAGTACTTC. Encoded protein: CASSYVAGAKETQYF. The J gene is TRBJ2-5, the V gene TRBV6-2 or TRBV6-3; 9 positions match TRBD2. This CDR3 comprises 15 residues. Germline CDR1 is MNHEY and CDR2 is SVGEGT. With 2 bases clipped from V and 3 bases from J, the junction kept 4 bases outside the gene matches.

The genes are TRBV5-1 and TRBJ1-1; 7 positions agree with TRBD1. The CDR3 has 15 amino acids. Germline V gene data show CDR1 as SGHRS and CDR2 as YFSETQ. V was clipped by 3 bases and J by 0 bases; unmatched bases: 5. The CDR3 region has the DNA TGCGCCAGCAGCTGGGGGACAGCCATGAACACTGAAGCTTTCTTT. Its protein product is CASSWGTAMNTEAFF.

V is TRBV2 and J is TRBJ2-3, with TRBD2 matching over 8 bases. Germline V gene sequence: CDR1 SNHLY, CDR2 FYNNEI. The ends lost 8 bases at V and 10 bases at J; junction bases unmatched: 14. The CDR3 runs to 14 residues. For the CDR3, the DNA is TGTGCCAGCCTAAATGCGGGGGGACCCCTCCCGCAGTATTTT. Residues: CASLNAGGPLPQYF.

The chain links TRBV4-2 to TRBJ2-1; D uncertain. The V end lost 5 bases, the J end lost 8 bases, and 16 bases lay between the germline ends. Per germline, CDR1 LGHNA and CDR2 YNFKEQ. There are 14 residues in the CDR3. CDR3 bases: TGTGCCAGCAGCGCTCTCCCCATTCGCGATGAGCAGTTCTTC. Its protein product is CASSALPIRDEQFF.

The chain couples TRBV6-2 or TRBV6-3 to TRBJ2-1; TRBD2 matches 10 bases. CDR1 is MNHEY, CDR2 SVGEGT, per germline. CDR3 length equals 19 residues. V dropped 5 bases and J dropped 0; count of bases not matched to a gene: 13. CDR3 residues: CASSDAGTSVRYSYNEQFF. The DNA for the CDR3 is TGTGCCAGCAGTGACGCCGGGACTAGCGTACGATACTCCTACAATGAGCAGTTCTTC.

This clone has only one observation. This chain links TRBV7-9 with TRBJ1-2, with a tentative D call TRBD1 (5 bases). Germline V gives CDR1 SEHNR, CDR2 FQNEAQ (reference sequence). V shed 1 base and J shed 1 base, with 7 bases lying between them. CDR3 length equals 14 residues. CDR3 sequence: CASSLVTVNYGYTF. The CDR3 coding sequence is TGTGCCAGCAGCTTAGTGACAGTTAACTATGGCTACACCTTC.

This clone was counted a single time. The CDR3 coding sequence is TGCGCCAGCAGCCACCTACCTGGACAGGGGAATTCACCCCTCCACTTT. It encodes CASSHLPGQGNSPLHF. The chain recombines TRBV4-1 with TRBJ1-6, with 9 bases fitting TRBD1. V gave up 3 bases and J gave up 7 bases; unmatched junction bases: 7. Germline lookup yields CDR1 MGHRA and CDR2 YSYEKL. The CDR3 loop spans 16 amino acids.

V usage is TRBV3-1 (or the pseudogene TRBV3-2) and J usage is TRBJ2-7; D possibly corresponds to TRBD2 (5 bases). The CDR3 consists of 13 residues. The germline V gene encodes CDR1 LGHDT and CDR2 YNNKEL (reference sequence). V was trimmed by 5 bases and J by 4 bases, leaving 12 bases between them. This CDR3 is CASSSSGTYEQYF. The CDR3 region has the DNA TGTGCCAGCAGCTCAAGCGGTACATACGAGCAGTACTTC.

The chain combines TRBV10-3 with TRBJ1-2; 7 bases fit TRBD1. The germline V gene encodes CDR1 ENHRY and CDR2 SYGVKD. This CDR3 is 14 amino acids long. V lost 6 bases, J lost 4 bases, and 8 bases stayed unmatched. The CDR3 nucleotides are TGTGCCATCAGAGAGGACAGGACCTCCTATGGCTACACCTTC. It is translated as CAIREDRTSYGYTF.

This chain links TRBV7-9 with TRBJ1-1, with a weak D call TRBD1 (5 bases). The CDR3 covers 15 residues. The germline gives CDR1 SEHNR, CDR2 FQNEAQ (reference sequence). Between the trimmed V and J ends, which lost 1 base and 5 bases, there was a span of 14 bases. This CDR3 is CASSLGSGRVTEAFF. The DNA for the CDR3 is TGTGCCAGCAGCTTAGGATCAGGGAGGGTAACTGAAGCTTTCTTT.